Presented here are 2 T cell receptor beta chains from one specimen sequenced in a study of shared clonotypes between healthy human individuals. It was CD45RO-negative cells, positively selected for CCR7, that made up naive CD8 cells, with terminally differentiated effector memory CD45RA+ cells excluded. Clones were sequenced by immunoSEQ multiplex PCR, and TCRdb holds only the in-frame ones, with some missing. The data contain around 2,000,000 clones, approximately 95% of them singletons. The specimen was naive CD8+ T cells sorted from blood. These receptors all stem from a man aged 18 to 35 in good health.

The chain links TRBV29-1 to TRBJ1-3; D gene unclear. CDR3 length: 13 residues. Germline CDR1 reads SQVTM; CDR2 reads ANQGSEA. The germline V and J ends were trimmed by 7 bases and 3 bases, with 13 bases remaining between them. CDR3 nucleotides: TGCAGCGCTTCGAGGGAGGGTGGAAACACCATATATTTT. This sequence encodes CSASREGGNTIYF.

V and J are TRBV28 and TRBJ2-3; 7 positions match TRBD1. The CDR3 loop spans 15 amino acids. Trimming at V came to 7 bases and at J to 4 bases, leaving 11 bases not matched to a gene. CDR1 and CDR2 (germline): MDHEN, SYDVKM. DNA of the CDR3: TGTGCCAGCACCCTAGGGGGCCCTCCAGCAGATACGCAGTATTTT. Translation gives CASTLGGPPADTQYF.